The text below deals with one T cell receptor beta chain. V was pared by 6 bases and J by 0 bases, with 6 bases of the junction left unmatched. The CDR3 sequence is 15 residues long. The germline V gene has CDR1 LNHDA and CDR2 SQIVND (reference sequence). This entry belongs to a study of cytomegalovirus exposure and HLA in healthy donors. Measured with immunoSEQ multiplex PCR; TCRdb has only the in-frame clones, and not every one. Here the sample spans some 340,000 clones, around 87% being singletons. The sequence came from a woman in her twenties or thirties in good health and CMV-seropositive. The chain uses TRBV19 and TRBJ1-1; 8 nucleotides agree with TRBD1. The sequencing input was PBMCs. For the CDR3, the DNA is TGTGCCAGTAGCCCCAGGACAGGGTTGAACACTGAAGCTTTCTTT. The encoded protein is CASSPRTGLNTEAFF.